A selection of T cell receptor beta chains follows, all from one sample in a study of cytotoxic CD8 clonotypes in ibrutinib-treated CLL. Generated by immunoSEQ multiplex PCR, the TCRdb table keeps only in-frame clones and is missing some. The profile shows about 300,000 clones, 70% to 80% of them singletons. The sample here was PBMCs, taken at disease progression, from a patient treated with ibrutinib. Source of these receptors: a human donor with chronic lymphocytic leukemia. Both conserved end residues are part of each CDR3.

len,v_gene,j_gene,CDR3aa
15,TRBV19,TRBJ1-2,CASRELPTGNYGYTF
14,TRBV10-3,TRBJ2-5,CAISESGVDETQYF
14,TRBV7-8,TRBJ2-7,CASSSSVPSYEQYF
14,TRBV7-6,TRBJ1-4,CASSLGSNLEKLFF
15,TRBV6-5,TRBJ1-2,CASSYLPGFFYGYTF
15,TRBV11-3,TRBJ2-1,CASSLEGQSGDEQFF
12,TRBV27,TRBJ1-5,CASRKPGQPQHF
13,TRBV29-1,TRBJ2-2,CSVADPNTGELFF
15,TRBV7-2,TRBJ1-1,CASSAYVTSNTEAFF
14,TRBV5-6,TRBJ1-2,CASSLEGSNYGYTF
15,TRBV11-2,TRBJ2-7,CASSLDGLAGNEQYF
12,TRBV19,TRBJ1-2,CATRDRFYGYTF
13,TRBV5-1,TRBJ1-6,CASSLGGYSPLHF
14,TRBV28,TRBJ2-7,CASSRTGWGYEQYF